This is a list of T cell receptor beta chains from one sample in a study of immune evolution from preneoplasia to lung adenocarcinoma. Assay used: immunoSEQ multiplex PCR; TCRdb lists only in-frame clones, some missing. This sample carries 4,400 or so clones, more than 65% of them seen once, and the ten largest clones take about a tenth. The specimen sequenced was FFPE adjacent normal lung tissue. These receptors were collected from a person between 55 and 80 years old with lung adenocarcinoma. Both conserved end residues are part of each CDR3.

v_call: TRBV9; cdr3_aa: CASSARPGTGAYNEQFF
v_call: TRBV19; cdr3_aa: CASSSTAGSEQYF
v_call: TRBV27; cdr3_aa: CASSLGQGGRTQHF
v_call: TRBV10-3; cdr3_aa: CAIRRDSSSYEQYF
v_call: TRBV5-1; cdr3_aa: CASSLDLQTGSVGSPLHF
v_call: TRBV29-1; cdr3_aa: CSVGQGETQYF
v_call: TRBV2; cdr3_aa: CASSPWAVSGYTF
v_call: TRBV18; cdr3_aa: CASSPIRENTGELFF
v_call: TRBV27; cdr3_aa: CASSWKGRNQETQYF
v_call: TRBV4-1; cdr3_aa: CASSLAPASGGTFQETQYF
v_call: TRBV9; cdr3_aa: CASSPLTANTEAFF
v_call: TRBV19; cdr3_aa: CASSMLVRDMVETQYF
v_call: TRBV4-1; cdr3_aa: CASSQMRGDYGYTF
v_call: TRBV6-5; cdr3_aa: CASSYAGQLYEQYF
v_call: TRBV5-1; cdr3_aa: CASSFVGVGEGEQFF
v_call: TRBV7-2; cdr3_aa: CASSFGLAGYTDTQYF
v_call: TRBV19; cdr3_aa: CASSGSNEQFF
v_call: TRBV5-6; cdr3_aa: CASSLEKRGPQHF
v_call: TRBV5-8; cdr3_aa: CASTRLSGGVGEQFF
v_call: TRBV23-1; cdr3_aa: CASSQSRQRELQPQHF
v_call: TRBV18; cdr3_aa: CASSPGRVGAYNEQFF
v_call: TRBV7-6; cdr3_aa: CASSSSVGHSYNEQFF
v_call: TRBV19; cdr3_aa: CASSSQLQTSGRAFDEQFF
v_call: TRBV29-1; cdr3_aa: CSVEDTDTQYF
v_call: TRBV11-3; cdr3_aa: CASSPKRGSYEQYF
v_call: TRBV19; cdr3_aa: CASSNKLLGEQFF
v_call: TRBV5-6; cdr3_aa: CASSWGTGRGAQYF
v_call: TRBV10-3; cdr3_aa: CAISGQGSTEAFF
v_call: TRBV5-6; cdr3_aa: CATSRGRSYNEQFF
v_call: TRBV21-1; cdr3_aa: CASTGGSGGPNTGELFF
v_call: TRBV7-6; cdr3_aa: CASSLIPDRAEAFF
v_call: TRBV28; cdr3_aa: CASSPNWGGTDTQYF
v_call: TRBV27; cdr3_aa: CASSYRNEQFF
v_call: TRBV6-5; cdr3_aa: CASSYGDVFGETQYF
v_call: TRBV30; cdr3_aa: CAWSPMVADYGYTF
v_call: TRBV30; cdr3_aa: CAWSVGDTGELFF
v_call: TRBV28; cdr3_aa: CASSLNLYRPSYEQYF
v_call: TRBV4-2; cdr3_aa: CASSQMRAPGGEQYF
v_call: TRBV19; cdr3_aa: CASSISAATDTQYF
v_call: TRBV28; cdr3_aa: CASRRDPGETQYF
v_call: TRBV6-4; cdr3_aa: CASSETGATDTQYF
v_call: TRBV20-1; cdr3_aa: CSASHHNEQFF
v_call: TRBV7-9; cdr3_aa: CASSLRGPYEQYF
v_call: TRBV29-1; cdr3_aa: CSAAGQGGPYGYTF
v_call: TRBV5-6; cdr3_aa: CASSFGSNEQFF
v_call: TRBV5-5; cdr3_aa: CASSLDPGLNTQYF
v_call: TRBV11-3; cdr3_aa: CASSLGVGGNMGEQYF
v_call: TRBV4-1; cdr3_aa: CASSQIFTDLGYTF
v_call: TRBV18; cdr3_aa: CASSPGDLHYGYTF
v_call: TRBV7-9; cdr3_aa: CASSLAQAGSYGYTF
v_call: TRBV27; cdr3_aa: CASLIGGGYGNTIYF
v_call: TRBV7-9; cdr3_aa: CASSLSRNQPQHF